One and the same sample provided the 24 T cell receptor beta chains below, sequenced in a study of shared clonotypes between healthy human individuals. The assay was immunoSEQ multiplex PCR, and TCRdb's table has in-frame clones only and misses some. This sample carries about 1.1 million clones, about 84% of them seen once, and the ten largest clones take 0.61%. Sample: memory CD4+ T cells from PBMCs. Regarding subset: CD45RA-negative fraction. These receptors were taken from a man younger than 35 in good health. Some clones in this sample may be carry-over from other donors' samples.

With respect to this clone: This may be a read error, as it is one base from a much larger clone. Other DNA sequences in the same sample also yield this CDR3. This chain joins TRBV5-6 and TRBJ2-2; TRBD1 is a possible D gene (5 bases). Germline values: CDR1 SGHDT, CDR2 YYEEEE. The CDR3 has 15 amino acids. V shed 0 bases and J shed 0 bases, with 6 bases lying between them. CDR3 nucleotide sequence: TGTGCCAGCAGCTTGGTAGGGGCGAACACCGGGGAGCTGTTTTTT. Residues: CASSLVGANTGELFF.

The DNA of the CDR3 is TGTGCCAGTGCGCTAGCGGGGGCCTTATCCTACGAGCAGTACTTC. Protein sequence: CASALAGALSYEQYF. The chain uses TRBV6-1 and TRBJ2-7; 10 nucleotides match TRBD2. Germline-derived CDR1 and CDR2 are MNHNS and SASEGT. The CDR3 loop spans 15 amino acids. With 9 bases clipped from V and 1 base from J, the junction kept 9 bases outside the gene matches.

The chain is built from TRBV5-1 and TRBJ1-1; D is unclear. CDR3 length equals 13 residues. The V and J ends lost 4 bases and 2 bases respectively, with 9 bases between them. The V gene's germline CDR1 is SGHRS and CDR2 YFSETQ. The CDR3 region is CASSRLRNTEAFF. For the CDR3, the DNA is TGCGCCAGCAGCCGTTTACGTAACACTGAAGCTTTCTTT.

The rearrangement links TRBV18 to TRBJ2-7, with 8 bases matching TRBD1. Trimming removed 4 bases from V and 1 base from J; junction bases left unmatched: 9. Germline CDR1 KGHSH, CDR2 LQKENI. This CDR3 region has 16 residues. The CDR3 spells CASSQTRTGQSYEQYF. CDR3 nucleotides: TGTGCCAGCTCACAGACTAGGACAGGGCAGTCCTACGAGCAGTACTTC. Full variable domain (missing parts from reference TRBV18 and TRBJ2-7): NAGVMQNPRHLVRRRGQEARLRCSPMKGHSHVYWYRQLPEEGLKFMVYLQKENIIDESGMPKERFSAEFPKEGPSILRIQQVVRGDSAAYFCASSQTRTGQSYEQYFGPGTRLTVT.

The V gene is TRBV6-1, the J gene TRBJ1-2; D possibly corresponds to TRBD1 (6 bases). CDR1 and CDR2 (germline): MNHNS, SASEGT. This CDR3 region has 14 residues. V lost 6 bases, J lost 12 bases, and 23 bases lay in between. The CDR3 DNA reads TGTGCCAGCAGAGAGGAAGGACAGAGGGTGGAGAACACCTTC. Translation: CASREEGQRVENTF.

As for this clone: Other nucleotide sequences from this sample produce the same CDR3. This chain joins TRBV5-1 and TRBJ2-7; D is ambiguous. Trimming shortened V by 0 bases and J by 3 bases, and 7 bases separated the two germline ends. Germline loops: CDR1 SGHRS, CDR2 YFSETQ. This CDR3 contains 13 residues. CDR3 in DNA: TGCGCCAGCAGCTTGGTAGTGGGCTACGAGCAGTACTTC. Residues: CASSLVVGYEQYF.

The chain joins TRBV6-5 to TRBJ2-4; tentatively, D is TRBD2 (6 bases). Trimming left V 5 bases short and J 0 bases short, with 11 bases between. There are 15 residues in the CDR3. From germline, CDR1 is MNHEY and CDR2 SVGAGI. The CDR3 sequence is CASSPPGLAKNIQYF. The CDR3 nucleotides read TGTGCCAGCAGTCCCCCGGGACTAGCCAAAAACATTCAGTACTTC.

The chain joins TRBV19 to TRBJ1-5; tentative D call: TRBD1 (6 bases). V was shortened by 9 bases and J by 3 bases, with 15 bases between the two germline ends. Germline V gives CDR1 LNHDA, CDR2 SQIVND (reference sequence). This CDR3 has 14 residues. CDR3 coding DNA: TGTGCCAGCAAGAGGGGGGTCTCCAATCAGCCCCAGCATTTT. Translation: CASKRGVSNQPQHF.

For the CDR3, the DNA is TGTGCCAGCAGCTTCGGGTGGAGTTTCGAGCAGTACTTC. It is translated as CASSFGWSFEQYF. V is TRBV7-2 and J is TRBJ2-7; D is undetermined. Germline V gives CDR1 SGHTA, CDR2 FQGNSA. The CDR3 contains 13 residues. V lost 3 bases to trimming and J lost 6 bases, with 12 bases between them.

The V and J genes are TRBV15 and TRBJ2-5; 8 bases agree with TRBD1. Unmatched junction bases numbered 14, after V lost 4 bases and J lost 4 bases. The CDR3 contains 17 residues. CDR1 is LNHNV and CDR2 is YYDKDF in the germline V gene (reference sequence). CDR3 amino acids: CATSTGRTGTFLETQYF. The CDR3 nucleotides are TGTGCCACCAGCACGGGGAGGACAGGGACGTTCCTAGAGACCCAGTACTTC.

Many counts were recorded for this clone. The rearrangement links TRBV11-2 to TRBJ2-7; 8 bases fit TRBD1. This CDR3 is 16 amino acids long. Looked up from germline, CDR1 is SGHAT and CDR2 is FQNNGV. Losses at the gene ends were 6 bases for V and 2 bases for J; bases not matched to a gene: 12. The CDR3 sequence is CASRLLRQGKPYEQYF. CDR3 nucleotide sequence: TGTGCCAGCAGGTTACTCCGACAGGGGAAGCCCTACGAGCAGTACTTC.

The gene calls are TRBV7-3 and TRBJ2-3; D is undetermined. Germline V CDR1 and CDR2: SGHTA, FQGTGA. The CDR3 spans 14 residues. V was clipped by 2 bases and J by 1 base, with 7 bases between them. CDR3 sequence reads: CASSLAARTDTQYF. In nucleotides, the CDR3 is TGTGCCAGCAGCTTAGCGGCACGCACAGATACGCAGTATTTT.

The chain joins TRBV6-1 to TRBJ2-3; D is possibly TRBD1 (7 bases). The CDR3 runs 13 residues. Germline V lookup: CDR1 MNHNS, CDR2 SASEGT. Trimming removed 5 bases from V and 6 bases from J, with 12 bases in between. CDR3 in DNA: TGTGCCAGCAGTACCAGGGGGGAGGATACGCAGTATTTT. Protein sequence: CASSTRGEDTQYF.

The chain recombines TRBV7-6 with TRBJ1-4; D is undetermined. The V gene's germline CDR1 is SGHVS and CDR2 FNYEAQ. The CDR3 is made up of 12 amino acids. V was clipped by 7 bases and J by 7 bases, with 10 bases between them. CDR3 in DNA: TGTGCCAGCACCCCAATGGGTGAAAAACTGTTTTTT. Protein: CASTPMGEKLFF.

This clone was found many times. The chain recombines TRBV11-1 with TRBJ2-1, with 7 bases identical to TRBD2. Germline values: CDR1 SGHAT, CDR2 FQDESV (reference sequence). The J segment lost 3 bases and the V segment lost 5 bases, leaving 7 bases of the junction unmatched. This CDR3 region has 15 residues. CDR3 residues: CASSAKAGIYNEQFF. CDR3 coding DNA: TGTGCCAGCAGCGCCAAAGCGGGAATCTACAATGAGCAGTTCTTC.

V gene TRBV30 combines with J gene TRBJ2-7; maybe TRBD1 (6 bases). The CDR3 consists of 13 residues. Between the trimmed V and J ends, which lost 4 bases and 3 bases, there was a span of 13 bases. CDR1 is GTSNPN, CDR2 SVGIG, per germline (reference sequence). The CDR3 loop is CAWTYTGLYEQYF. DNA for the CDR3: TGTGCCTGGACCTACACAGGGCTCTACGAGCAGTACTTC.

This chain uses TRBV27 with TRBJ1-2, with D perhaps TRBD1 (5 bases). The germline CDR1 and CDR2 sequences are MNHEY and SMNVEV (reference sequence). This CDR3 has 16 amino acids. V dropped 3 bases and J dropped 6 bases, with 20 bases sitting between them. The CDR3 DNA reads TGTGCCAGCAGTTTCCTGGGGGGGAGCCTCGGCGATGGCTACACCTTC. This gives the protein CASSFLGGSLGDGYTF.

Worth noting for this clone: This could be a read error, since a much larger clone is one nucleotide away. Distinct nucleotide sequences in the sample also encode this CDR3. This chain connects TRBV9 to TRBJ2-7; 13 bases agree with TRBD2. CDR1 and CDR2 (germline): SGDLS, YYNGEE. This CDR3 has 15 residues. With V trimmed by 4 bases and J by 3 bases, 4 bases remained unmatched. CDR3 loop: CASSPRTSGSYEQYF. In DNA form, the CDR3 reads TGTGCCAGCAGCCCCCGGACTAGCGGGAGCTACGAGCAGTACTTC.

The V gene is TRBV9, the J gene TRBJ2-6; 7 nucleotides match TRBD1. The CDR3 is 14 amino acids. Germline CDR1 and CDR2: SGDLS and YYNGEE. Trimming removed 7 bases from V and 0 bases from J; junction bases left unmatched: 1. The CDR3 protein is CASRQGSGANVLTF. CDR3 DNA: TGTGCCAGCCGACAGGGCTCTGGGGCCAACGTCCTGACTTTC.

This rearrangement joins TRBV6-5 to TRBJ1-2; 8 bases are a match to TRBD1. There are 13 residues in the CDR3. V was pared by 2 bases and J by 4 bases, with 0 bases of the junction left unmatched. CDR1 is MNHEY and CDR2 is SVGAGI in the germline V gene. In DNA, the CDR3 is TGTGCCAGCAGTTACCAGGGGGCCTATGGCTACACCTTC. Protein sequence: CASSYQGAYGYTF.

Note on this clone: Sequence at one end of the junction differs from germline and may be a read error. The CDR3 nucleotides are TGTGCCAGCAGCCCCCGGACAGGGACTATTGAAAAACTGTTTTTT. Its protein product is CASSPRTGTIEKLFF. The chain links TRBV7-2 to TRBJ1-4, with 8 bases matching TRBD1. Germline loops: CDR1 SGHTA, CDR2 FQGNSA. This CDR3 is 15 amino acids long.

Concerning this clone: Other nucleotide sequences from this sample produce the same CDR3. The CDR3 bases are TGTGCCAGCAGCTTTCCGGGACAGGGATCCTACGAGCAGTACTTC. Its protein is CASSFPGQGSYEQYF. The chain links TRBV5-4 to TRBJ2-7, with 9 bases aligning to TRBD1. CDR3 size: 15 residues. Germline values: CDR1 SGHNT, CDR2 YYREEE (reference sequence). The J segment lost 1 base and the V segment lost 2 bases, leaving 4 bases of the junction unmatched.

Regarding this clone: Distinct nucleotide sequences in the sample also encode this CDR3. The V and J genes are TRBV5-1 and TRBJ2-3, with D tentatively TRBD1 (6 bases). Germline V gene sequence: CDR1 SGHRS, CDR2 YFSETQ. Trimming took off 1 base at V and 3 bases at J, with 12 bases between the two ends. The CDR3 is made up of 15 amino acids. The CDR3 DNA sequence: TGCGCCAGCAGCTTGCCGACAGGAACTACAGATACGCAGTATTTT. Its protein product is CASSLPTGTTDTQYF.

Note on this clone: It is likely a read error: a sequence one base away is far more abundant. Other DNA sequences of this sample code for an identical CDR3. The gene calls are TRBV7-6 and TRBJ2-7; D unclear. V lost 1 base to trimming and J lost 5 bases, with 3 bases between them. CDR3 length: 11 residues. Per the germline V gene, CDR1 is SGHVS and CDR2 is FNYEAQ. CDR3 nucleotide sequence: TGTGCCAGCAGCTTAGGAGACGAGCAGTACTTC. As protein: CASSLGDEQYF.